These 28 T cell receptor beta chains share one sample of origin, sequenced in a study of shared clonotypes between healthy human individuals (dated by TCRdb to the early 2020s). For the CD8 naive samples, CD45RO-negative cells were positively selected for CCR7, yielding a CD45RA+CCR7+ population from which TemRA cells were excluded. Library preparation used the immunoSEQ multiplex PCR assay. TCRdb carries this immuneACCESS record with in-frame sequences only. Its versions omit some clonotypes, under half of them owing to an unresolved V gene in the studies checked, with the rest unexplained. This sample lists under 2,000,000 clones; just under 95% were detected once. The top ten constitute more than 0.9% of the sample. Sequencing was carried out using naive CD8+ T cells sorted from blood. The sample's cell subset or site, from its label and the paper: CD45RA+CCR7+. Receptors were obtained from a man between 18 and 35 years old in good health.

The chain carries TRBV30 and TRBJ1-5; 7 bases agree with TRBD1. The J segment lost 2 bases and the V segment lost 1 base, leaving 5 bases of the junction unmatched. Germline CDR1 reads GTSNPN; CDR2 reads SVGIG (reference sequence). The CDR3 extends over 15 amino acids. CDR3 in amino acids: CAWSAVGGGNQPQHF. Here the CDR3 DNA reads TGTGCCTGGAGTGCGGTAGGGGGCGGCAATCAGCCCCAGCATTTT.

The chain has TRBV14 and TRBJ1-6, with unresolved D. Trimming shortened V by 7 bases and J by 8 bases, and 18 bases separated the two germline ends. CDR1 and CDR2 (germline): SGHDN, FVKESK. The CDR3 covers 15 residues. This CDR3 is CASTLMGGIHSPLHF. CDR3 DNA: TGTGCCAGCACCTTAATGGGAGGGATCCATTCACCCCTCCACTTT.

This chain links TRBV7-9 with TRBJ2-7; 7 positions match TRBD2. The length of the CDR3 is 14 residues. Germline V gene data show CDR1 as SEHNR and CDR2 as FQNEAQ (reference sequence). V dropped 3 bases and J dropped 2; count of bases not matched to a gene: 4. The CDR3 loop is CASSFGAGAYEQYF. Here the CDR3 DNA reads TGTGCCAGCAGCTTCGGGGCGGGAGCCTACGAGCAGTACTTC.

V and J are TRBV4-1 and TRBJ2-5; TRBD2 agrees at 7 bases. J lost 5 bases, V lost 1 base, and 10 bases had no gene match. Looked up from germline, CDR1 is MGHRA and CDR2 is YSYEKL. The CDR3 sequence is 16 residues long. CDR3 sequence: CASSQAFIAGFETQYF. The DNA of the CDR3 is TGCGCCAGCAGCCAAGCCTTTATAGCGGGTTTTGAGACCCAGTACTTC.

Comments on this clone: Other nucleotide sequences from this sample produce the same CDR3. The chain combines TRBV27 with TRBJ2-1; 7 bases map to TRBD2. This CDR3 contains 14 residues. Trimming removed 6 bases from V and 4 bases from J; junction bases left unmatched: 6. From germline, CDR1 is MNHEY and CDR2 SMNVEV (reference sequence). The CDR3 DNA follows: TGTGCCAGCAGCCGAGCGGGACCTTACAATGAGCAGTTCTTC. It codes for CASSRAGPYNEQFF.

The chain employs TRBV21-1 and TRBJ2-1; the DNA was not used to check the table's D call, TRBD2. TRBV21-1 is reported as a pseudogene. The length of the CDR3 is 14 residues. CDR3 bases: TGTGCCAGCAGCATGTATGTGTACTACAATGAGCAGTTCTTC. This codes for CASSMYVYYNEQFF.

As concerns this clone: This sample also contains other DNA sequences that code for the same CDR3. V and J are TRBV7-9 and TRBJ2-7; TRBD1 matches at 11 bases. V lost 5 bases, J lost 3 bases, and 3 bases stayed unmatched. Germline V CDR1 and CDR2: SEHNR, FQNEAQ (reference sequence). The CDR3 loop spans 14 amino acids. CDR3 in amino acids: CASSAGTGGYEQYF. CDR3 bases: TGTGCCAGCAGCGCAGGGACAGGGGGCTACGAGCAGTACTTC.

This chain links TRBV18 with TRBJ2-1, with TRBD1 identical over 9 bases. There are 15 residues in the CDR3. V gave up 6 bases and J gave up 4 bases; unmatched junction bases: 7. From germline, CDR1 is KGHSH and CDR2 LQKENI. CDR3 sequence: CASSPDRGRYNEQFF. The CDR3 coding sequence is TGTGCCAGCTCGCCGGACAGGGGCCGTTACAATGAGCAGTTCTTC.

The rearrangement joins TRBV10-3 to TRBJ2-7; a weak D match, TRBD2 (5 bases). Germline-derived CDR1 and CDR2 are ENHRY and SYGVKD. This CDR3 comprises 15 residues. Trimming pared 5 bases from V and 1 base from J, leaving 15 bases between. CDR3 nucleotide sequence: TGTGCCATCAGTTCCCCGGAGGAGGTGTCCTACGAGCAGTACTTC. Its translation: CAISSPEEVSYEQYF.

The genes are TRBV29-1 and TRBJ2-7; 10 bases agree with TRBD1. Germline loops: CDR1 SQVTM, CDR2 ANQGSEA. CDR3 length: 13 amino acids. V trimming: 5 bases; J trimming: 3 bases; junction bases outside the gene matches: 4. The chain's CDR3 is CSVWTGGLYEQYF. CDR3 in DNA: TGCAGCGTTTGGACAGGGGGACTCTACGAGCAGTACTTC.

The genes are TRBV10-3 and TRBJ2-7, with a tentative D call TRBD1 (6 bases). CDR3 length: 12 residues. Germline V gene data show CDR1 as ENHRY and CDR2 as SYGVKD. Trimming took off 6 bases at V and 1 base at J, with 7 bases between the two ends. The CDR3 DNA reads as TGTGCCATCAGAACAGGGTCCTACGAGCAGTACTTC. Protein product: CAIRTGSYEQYF.

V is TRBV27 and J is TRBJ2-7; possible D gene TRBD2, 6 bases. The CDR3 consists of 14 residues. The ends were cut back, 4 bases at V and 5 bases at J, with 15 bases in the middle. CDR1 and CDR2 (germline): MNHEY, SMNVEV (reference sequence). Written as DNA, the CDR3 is TGTGCCAGCAGTTCTAGACTAGTTGATAACGAGCAGTACTTC. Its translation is CASSSRLVDNEQYF.

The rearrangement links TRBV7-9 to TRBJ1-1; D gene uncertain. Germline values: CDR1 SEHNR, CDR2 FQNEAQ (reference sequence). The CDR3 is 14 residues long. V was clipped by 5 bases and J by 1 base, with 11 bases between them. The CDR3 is CASSSSDGNTEAFF. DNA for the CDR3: TGTGCCAGCAGCAGCTCGGACGGGAACACTGAAGCTTTCTTT.

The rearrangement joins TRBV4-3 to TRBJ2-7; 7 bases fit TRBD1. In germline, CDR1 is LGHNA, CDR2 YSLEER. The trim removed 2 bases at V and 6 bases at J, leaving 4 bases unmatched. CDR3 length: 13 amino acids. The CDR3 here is CASSQSTGSEQYF. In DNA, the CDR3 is TGCGCCAGCAGCCAATCGACAGGGTCCGAGCAGTACTTC.

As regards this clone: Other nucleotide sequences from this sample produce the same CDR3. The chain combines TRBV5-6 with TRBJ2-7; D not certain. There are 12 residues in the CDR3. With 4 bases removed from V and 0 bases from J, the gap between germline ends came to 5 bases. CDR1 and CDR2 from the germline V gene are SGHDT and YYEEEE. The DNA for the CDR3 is TGTGCCAGCAGCCTGATCTCCTACGAGCAGTACTTC. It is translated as CASSLISYEQYF. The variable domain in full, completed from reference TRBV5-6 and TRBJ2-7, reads DAGVTQSPTHLIKTRGQQVTLRCSPKSGHDTVSWYQQALGQGPQFIFQYYEEEERQRGNFPDRFSGHQFPNYSSELNVNALLLGDSALYLCASSLISYEQYFGPGTRLTVT.

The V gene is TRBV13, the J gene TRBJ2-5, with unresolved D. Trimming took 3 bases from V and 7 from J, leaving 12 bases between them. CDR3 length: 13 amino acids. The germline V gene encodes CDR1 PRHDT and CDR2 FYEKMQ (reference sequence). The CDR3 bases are TGTGCCAGCAGCTTTTCCGGCCAACGGACCCAGTACTTC. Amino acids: CASSFSGQRTQYF.

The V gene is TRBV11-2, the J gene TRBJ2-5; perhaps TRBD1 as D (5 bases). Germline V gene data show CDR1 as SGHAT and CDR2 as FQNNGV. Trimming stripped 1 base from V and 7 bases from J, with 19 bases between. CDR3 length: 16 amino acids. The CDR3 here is CASSLGVTGPVGTQYF. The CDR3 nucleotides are TGTGCCAGCAGCTTAGGCGTCACAGGCCCGGTAGGGACCCAGTACTTC.

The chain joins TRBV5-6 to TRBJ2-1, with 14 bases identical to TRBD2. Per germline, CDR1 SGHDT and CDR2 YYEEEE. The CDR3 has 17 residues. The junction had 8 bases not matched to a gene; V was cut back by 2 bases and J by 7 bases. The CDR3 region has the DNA TGTGCCAGCAGCTTATGGACTAGCGGGGGGCCACTGAATGAGCAGTTCTTC. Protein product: CASSLWTSGGPLNEQFF. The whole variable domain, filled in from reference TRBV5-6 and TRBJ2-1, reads DAGVTQSPTHLIKTRGQQVTLRCSPKSGHDTVSWYQQALGQGPQFIFQYYEEEERQRGNFPDRFSGHQFPNYSSELNVNALLLGDSALYLCASSLWTSGGPLNEQFFGPGTRLTVL.

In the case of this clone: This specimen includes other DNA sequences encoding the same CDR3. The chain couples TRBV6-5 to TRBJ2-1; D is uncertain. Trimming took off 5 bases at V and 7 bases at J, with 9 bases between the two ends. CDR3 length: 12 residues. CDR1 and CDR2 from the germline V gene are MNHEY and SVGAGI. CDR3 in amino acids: CASSTPGNEQFF. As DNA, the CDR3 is TGTGCCAGCAGTACCCCTGGAAATGAGCAGTTCTTC.

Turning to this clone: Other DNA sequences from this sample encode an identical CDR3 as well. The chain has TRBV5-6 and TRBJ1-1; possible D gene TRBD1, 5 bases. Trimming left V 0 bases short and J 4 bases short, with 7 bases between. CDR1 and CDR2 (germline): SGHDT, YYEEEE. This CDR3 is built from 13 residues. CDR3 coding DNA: TGTGCCAGCAGCTTGGGGGGGAGCACTGAAGCTTTCTTT. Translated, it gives CASSLGGSTEAFF.

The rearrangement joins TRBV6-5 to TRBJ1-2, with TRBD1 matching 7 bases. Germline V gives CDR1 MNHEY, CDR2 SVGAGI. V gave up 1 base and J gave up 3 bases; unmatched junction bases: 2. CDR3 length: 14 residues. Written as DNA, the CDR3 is TGTGCCAGCAGTTACTTAGGGGGCGACTATGGCTACACCTTC. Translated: CASSYLGGDYGYTF.

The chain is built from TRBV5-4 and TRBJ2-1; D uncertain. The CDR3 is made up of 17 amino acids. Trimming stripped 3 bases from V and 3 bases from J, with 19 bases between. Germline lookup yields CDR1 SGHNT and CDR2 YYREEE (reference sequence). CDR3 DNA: TGTGCCAGCAGCTCCTCCTATTCTCGGAGCCTCTACAATGAGCAGTTCTTC. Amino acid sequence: CASSSSYSRSLYNEQFF.

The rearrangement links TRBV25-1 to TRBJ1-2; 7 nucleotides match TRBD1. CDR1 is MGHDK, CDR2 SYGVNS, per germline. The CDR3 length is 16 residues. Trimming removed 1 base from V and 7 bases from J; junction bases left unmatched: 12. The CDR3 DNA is TGTGCCAGCAGTGAATTCGGAGGGGGCAAGCTCTTTGGCTACACCTTC. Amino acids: CASSEFGGGKLFGYTF.

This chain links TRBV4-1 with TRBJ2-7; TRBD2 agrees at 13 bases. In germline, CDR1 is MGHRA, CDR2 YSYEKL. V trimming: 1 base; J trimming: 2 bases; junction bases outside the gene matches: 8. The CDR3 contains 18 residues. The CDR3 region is CASSQGVGLAGRTYEQYF. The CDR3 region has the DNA TGCGCCAGCAGCCAAGGGGTGGGACTAGCGGGAAGGACCTACGAGCAGTACTTC.

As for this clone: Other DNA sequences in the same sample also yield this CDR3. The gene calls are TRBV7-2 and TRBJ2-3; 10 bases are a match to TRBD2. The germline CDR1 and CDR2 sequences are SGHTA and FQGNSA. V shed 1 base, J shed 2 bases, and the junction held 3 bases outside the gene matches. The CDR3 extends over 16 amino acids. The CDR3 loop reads CASSLVAGGLTDTQYF. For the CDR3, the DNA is TGTGCCAGCAGCTTAGTAGCGGGAGGACTCACAGATACGCAGTATTTT.

The CDR3 region is CASSSLAGGRGETQYF. CDR3 DNA: TGTGCCAGCAGTTCGTTAGCGGGAGGTCGGGGAGAGACCCAGTACTTC. The chain recombines TRBV6-6 with TRBJ2-5; TRBD2 matches 10 bases. The CDR3 contains 16 residues. CDR1 and CDR2 (germline): MNHNY, SVGAGI (reference sequence). After removal of 4 bases from V and 4 bases from J, the junction contained 9 bases not matched to a gene.

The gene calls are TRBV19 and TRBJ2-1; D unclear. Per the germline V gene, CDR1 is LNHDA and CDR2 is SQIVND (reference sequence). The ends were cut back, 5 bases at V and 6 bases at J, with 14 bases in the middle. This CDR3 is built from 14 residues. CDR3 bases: TGTGCCAGTAGTCTCCAGGTCGGCCCCAATGAGCAGTTCTTC. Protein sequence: CASSLQVGPNEQFF.

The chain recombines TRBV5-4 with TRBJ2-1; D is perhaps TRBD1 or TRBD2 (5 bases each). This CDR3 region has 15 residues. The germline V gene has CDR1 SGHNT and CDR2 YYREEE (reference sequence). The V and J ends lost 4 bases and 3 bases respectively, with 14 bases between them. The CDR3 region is CASSDRDVSYNEQFF. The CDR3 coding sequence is TGTGCCAGCAGCGACCGGGACGTGAGCTACAATGAGCAGTTCTTC.